This T cell receptor beta chain was profiled in a study of control samples from healthy donors and cancer patients. Sequencing used immunoSEQ multiplex PCR; TCRdb keeps in-frame clones, though not all of them. This repertoire shows tens of thousands of clones, about 81% found once; its top ten account for 38%. CDR3 size: 13 residues. V dropped 8 bases and J dropped 1 base, with 10 bases sitting between them. Germline CDR1 SEHNR, CDR2 FQNEAQ (reference sequence). The genes are TRBV7-9 and TRBJ2-3, with D unresolved. This TCR was recovered from a man in his 70s with lung cancer. Sequenced sample: PBMCs. The CDR3 DNA is TGTGCCAGCCGGCGGCTGCGCACAGATACGCAGTATTTT. It translates to CASRRLRTDTQYF.